This entry concerns a single T cell receptor (beta chain). The target antigen is unknown. The CDR3 is 15 residues long. Germline V gives CDR1 LGHNT, CDR2 FRNRAP. The data stem from a study of post-analysis software for immune sequencing data. In the study overall: Progressive-relapsing, secondary progressive and relapsing-remitting multiple sclerosis were among the disease courses included.

Findings of the study overall: The study found TRBV5-6, TRBV5-1 and TRBV20-1 among 4 or 5 TRBV segments more frequent in patients than controls. Co-batched samples clustered tightly together by F measure. A significant reduction in normalized Chao1 diversity was observed in multiple sclerosis patients versus controls.

Libraries were made from TCR beta cDNA, and they carried unique molecular identifiers. T cells numbering roughly 1 to 10 million yielded 450,000 to 500,000 cDNA molecules. TCRdb analysed the PCR reads with MiXCR anew, one entry per CDR3 protein. Of fewer than 550,000 distinct CDR3 sequences listed, roughly 34% were seen once; the top ten hold under 7%. The receptor was derived from a girl between 2 and 17 years old with multiple sclerosis. The chain has TRBV12-5 and TRBJ2-5; tentative D call: TRBD1 (7 bases). The DNA end lines up better with TRBJ2-7; the J call may be wrong. Sequencing used blood. CDR3 in DNA: TGTGCTAGTGGTGCCAGACAGGGAGGTGGCCACGAGCAGTACTTC. Its protein product is CASGARQGGGHEQYF.